This T cell receptor (beta chain) emerged from a study of OX40 agonist ivuxolimab in advanced cancers. The germline V gene has CDR1 SGHTA and CDR2 FQGNSA. V trimming: 8 bases; J trimming: 10 bases; junction bases outside the gene matches: 7. The CDR3 covers 13 residues. In its sample, this clone was seen once. The method was immunoSEQ multiplex PCR; TCRdb's version includes in-frame clones alone and lacks a portion of them. The table lists under 85,000 clones, 84% of them singletons. V usage is TRBV7-2 and J usage is TRBJ2-7; TRBD2 matches at 14 bases. The input for sequencing was CD4+ or CD8+ T cells sorted from blood, taken in a trial of the OX40 agonist ivuxolimab. This clonotype was obtained from an adult with an advanced solid tumor such as melanoma, head and neck, liver or kidney cancer. This chain's CDR3 is CASETSGRAGQYF. In DNA form, the CDR3 reads TGTGCCAGCGAGACTAGCGGGAGGGCCGGACAGTACTTC.